The entry that follows covers one TCR beta chain sequence. Its antigen is undetermined. These data are taken from a study of shared clonotypes between healthy human individuals. Study in general: With ages of 18 to 49, the donors were two women and a few men. General study results and limits: Only blood underwent sampling, and tissue repertoires likely differ.

Donors, healthy HIV-negative adults, lacked recent acute infections or vaccinations. All participating donors were Caucasian adults from Nashville, Tennessee. The germline V gene has CDR1 KGHSH and CDR2 LQKENI. The V end was cut by 6 bases, the J end by 8 bases, with 23 bases between. This CDR3 spans 16 amino acids. Assay: immunoSEQ multiplex PCR; the TCRdb copy retains only in-frame clones and omits some. The sample yields roughly 480,000 clones, around three quarters seen once. This TCR was recovered from a woman aged 40 to 50 in good health. Some clones in this sample may be carry-over from other donors' samples. This rearrangement joins TRBV18 to TRBJ2-1; no clear D. The sample comprised PBMCs. CDR3 sequence (DNA): TGTGCCAGCTCGCCAGAGGTCCCAACAGTAAGCGATGAGCAGTTCTTC. As protein: CASSPEVPTVSDEQFF.